Each of the 19 T cell receptor beta chains below was sequenced from the same sample in a study of regulatory T cells in long-lasting Graves disease. For TCR beta, libraries came from iRepertoire HTBI primers and Arm-PCR of CDR3 regions. TCRdb re-derived calls from the multiplex PCR reads in MiXCR, one entry per CDR3 protein. The sample contains over 350,000 distinct CDR3 sequences, about 15% of which appear only once. Time point indicated: newly diagnosed GD, antithyroid drugs for less than 3 months. Scientists built the TCR library using RNA that was extracted from PBMCs. These same data were also listed under a study on T cells in Graves' hyperthyroidism and ophthalmopathy.

Sequences were derived from peripheral blood mononuclear cells (PBMCs), sampled at new diagnosis, from a patient treated with antithyroid drugs. These receptors were taken from a woman in her 40s with Graves disease.

DNA for the CDR3: TGTGCCAGCAGCCCCCCCGGGACAACATACTACAATGAGCAGTTCTTC. Translating it yields CASSPPGTTYYNEQFF. This chain connects TRBV5-4 to TRBJ2-1; D perhaps matches TRBD1 (6 bases). This CDR3 region has 16 residues. The germline V and J ends were trimmed by 4 bases and 3 bases, with 17 bases remaining between them. Per germline, CDR1 SGHNT and CDR2 YYREEE (reference sequence).

This clonotype was counted ten times or more. V is TRBV7-8 and J is TRBJ2-3; a possible D gene is TRBD1 (6 bases). Per germline, CDR1 SGHVS and CDR2 FQNEAQ. This CDR3 has 14 amino acids. With 5 bases removed from V and 6 bases from J, the gap between germline ends came to 15 bases. CDR3 in amino acids: CASSLQGIADTQYF. The CDR3 DNA reads TGTGCCAGCAGCCTACAGGGTATTGCCGATACGCAGTATTTT.

The rearrangement uses TRBV5-5 and TRBJ2-1; D is perhaps TRBD2 (6 bases). The germline gives CDR1 SGHKS, CDR2 YYEKEE (reference sequence). The germline V and J ends were trimmed by 0 bases and 7 bases, with 17 bases remaining between them. The CDR3 totals 16 residues. The CDR3 spells CASSLDPLAIGNEQFF. In DNA, the CDR3 is TGTGCCAGCAGCTTGGACCCACTAGCAATTGGGAATGAGCAGTTCTTC.

About this clonotype: This may come from a read error, since a much larger clone is one base off. The chain joins TRBV6-9 to TRBJ2-7, with 7 bases that match TRBD2. The CDR3 covers 16 residues. Germline CDR1 is MNHGY and CDR2 is SVAAGI. CDR3 nucleotide sequence: TGTGCCAGCAGTTACCTCGGGGGGAGAGGAGACTACGAGCGGTACTTC. Translating it yields CASSYLGGRGDYERYF.

This chain's CDR3 is CASSQAFSRGRETQYF. The CDR3 DNA sequence: TGCGCCAGCAGCCAAGCCTTCTCCAGGGGGCGAGAGACCCAGTACTTC. This sequence joins TRBV4-1 and TRBJ2-5, with 8 bases that match TRBD1. V lost 1 base and J lost 4; bases outside the gene matches: 8. Germline V gene lookup returns CDR1 MGHRA and CDR2 YSYEKL. The CDR3 length is 16 residues.

The chain's CDR3 is CAIKAGRADTQYF. CDR3 coding DNA: TGTGCCATCAAGGCGGGAAGGGCAGATACGCAGTATTTT. The genes are TRBV10-3 and TRBJ2-3; weak D call: TRBD2 (6 bases). V was shortened by 7 bases and J by 4 bases, with 12 bases between the two germline ends. This CDR3 region has 13 residues. Germline-derived CDR1 and CDR2 are ENHRY and SYGVKD.

This clonotype was recorded many times. The V call is TRBV20-1, the J call TRBJ2-1; either TRBD1 or TRBD2 may supply D (6 bases each). The ends were cut back, 4 bases at V and 4 bases at J, with 11 bases in the middle. CDR1 and CDR2 (germline): DFQATT, SNEGSKA (reference sequence). The CDR3 is 13 amino acids. The CDR3 reads CSATGAGYNEQFF. In DNA form, the CDR3 reads TGCAGTGCTACAGGGGCGGGGTACAATGAGCAGTTCTTC.

The chain uses TRBV28 and TRBJ2-1; weak D call: TRBD1 (5 bases). V shed 7 bases and J shed 6 bases, with 19 bases lying between them. The CDR3 runs to 15 residues. The germline CDR1 and CDR2 sequences are MDHEN and SYDVKM. CDR3 in amino acids: CASTPGHQGVNEQFF. DNA for the CDR3: TGTGCCAGCACCCCCGGACACCAAGGGGTCAATGAGCAGTTCTTC.

The V and J genes are TRBV14 and TRBJ1-2; tentative D call: TRBD1 (5 bases). V lost 4 bases and J lost 7, with 16 bases in between. CDR1 is SGHDN and CDR2 is FVKESK in the germline V gene. CDR3 length equals 14 residues. CDR3 region: CASSPRDPRGGYTF. CDR3 bases: TGTGCCAGCAGCCCCCGGGACCCAAGGGGTGGCTACACCTTC.

This clonotype was seen many times. This CDR3 reads CASSAYYEQYF. The CDR3 DNA follows: TGTGCCAGCAGTGCTTACTACGAGCAGTACTTC. The chain uses TRBV12-3 or TRBV12-4 and TRBJ2-7; D not certain. This CDR3 spans 11 amino acids. The V gene lost 5 bases and the J gene lost 3 bases, with 5 bases spanning the gap.

A remark on this clonotype: A read error is possible here, since a much larger clone lies one base away. This sequence joins TRBV7-3 and TRBJ2-1, with 9 bases identical to TRBD2. Germline V gene data show CDR1 as SGHTA and CDR2 as FQGTGA. CDR3 size: 18 residues. After removal of 6 bases from V and 9 bases from J, the junction contained 21 bases not matched to a gene. The CDR3 sequence is CASRATPTGTSFHVEQFF. CDR3 nucleotides: TGTGCCAGCAGAGCTACCCCAACCGGGACTAGCTTCCACGTTGAGCAGTTCTTC.

Turning to this clonotype: A much larger clone differs from this one at a single base, so this may be a read error. V gene TRBV6-2 or TRBV6-3 combines with J gene TRBJ2-1; D might be TRBD2 (5 bases). Germline values: CDR1 MNHEY, CDR2 SVGEGT. Trimming stripped 5 bases from V and 8 bases from J, with 19 bases between. CDR3 size: 15 residues. The CDR3 sequence is CASSDGEIAFDEQFF. CDR3 nucleotide sequence: TGTGCCAGCAGTGACGGGGAAATTGCCTTCGATGAGCAGTTCTTC.

This clonotype has more than one count but fewer than ten. The chain recombines TRBV5-4 with TRBJ2-3, with no clear D. V was cut by 4 bases and J by 4 bases, with 10 bases left in between. Germline V gene data show CDR1 as SGHNT and CDR2 as YYREEE (reference sequence). This CDR3 region has 13 residues. CDR3 sequence (DNA): TGTGCCAGCAGCCCAACAGAGGCAGATACGCAGTATTTT. Its translation is CASSPTEADTQYF.

This clonotype was seen at least ten times. CDR3 bases: TGCGCCAGCAGCTGGACAGGGACCGTTATTTCCTACGGGGAGCTGTTTTTT. It is translated as CASSWTGTVISYGELFF. The chain carries TRBV5-1 and TRBJ2-2; TRBD1 matches 8 bases. With 3 bases clipped from V and 7 bases from J, the junction kept 14 bases outside the gene matches. CDR3 length: 17 residues. CDR1 SGHRS and CDR2 YFSETQ come from the germline V gene.

The gene calls are TRBV20-1 and TRBJ1-2, with a weak D call TRBD1 (5 bases). The germline V gene has CDR1 DFQATT and CDR2 SNEGSKA (reference sequence). This CDR3 comprises 14 residues. DNA of the CDR3: TGCAGAGCCGAGGTTGGGGAGGGGACGTATGGCTACACCTTC. This gives the protein CRAEVGEGTYGYTF.

This clonotype was observed a handful of times. The chain links TRBV19 to TRBJ2-1; TRBD2 agrees at 13 bases. The trim removed 4 bases at V and 0 bases at J, leaving 9 bases unmatched. The CDR3 runs to 19 residues. In germline, CDR1 is LNHDA, CDR2 SQIVND (reference sequence). This CDR3 reads CASSRGTSGTHPSYNEQFF. In nucleotides, the CDR3 is TGTGCCAGTAGTAGAGGGACTAGCGGGACCCACCCCTCCTACAATGAGCAGTTCTTC.

This clonotype has a handful of counts. CDR3 protein: CASSLGGQQMNTEAFF. In nucleotides, the CDR3 is TGTGCCAGCAGCTTAGGCGGCCAGCAGATGAACACTGAAGCTTTCTTT. This rearrangement joins TRBV5-4 to TRBJ1-1, with D uncertain. Trimming left V 2 bases short and J 0 bases short, with 14 bases between. The CDR3 runs to 16 residues. Germline CDR1 SGHNT, CDR2 YYREEE (reference sequence).

The chain is built from TRBV5-4 and TRBJ2-7; 7 bases map to TRBD2. The CDR3 consists of 13 residues. J gave up 6 bases and V 0 bases, and 3 bases lay outside the gene matches. Germline lookup yields CDR1 SGHNT and CDR2 YYREEE (reference sequence). The CDR3 sequence: CASSLVSGGEQYF. In nucleotides, the CDR3 is TGTGCCAGCAGCTTGGTTTCGGGGGGCGAGCAGTACTTC.

The table lists this clonotype with a few counts. This sequence joins TRBV9 and TRBJ2-1; a possible D gene is TRBD2 (5 bases). The CDR3 has 15 amino acids. Germline lookup yields CDR1 SGDLS and CDR2 YYNGEE. V was shortened by 1 base and J by 7 bases, with 15 bases between the two germline ends. In DNA, the CDR3 is TGTGCCAGCAGCGTATCGGGGAGAGGAGAGAATGAGCAGTTCTTC. Residues: CASSVSGRGENEQFF.